Presented here are 6 T cell receptor beta chains from one specimen sequenced in a study of T cell responses to AZD1222 COVID-19 vaccine. Using immunoSEQ multiplex PCR, the repertoire was profiled, and TCRdb retains in-frame clones only, with some absent. The table lists 65,000 to 85,000 clones, around 88% of them singletons, with less than 12% in the top ten. The specimen was peripheral blood, collected 28 days after the second dose of the MenACWY control vaccine. The receptor source for this set is an adult who received the MenACWY meningococcal vaccine as a control.

The V gene is TRBV30, the J gene TRBJ1-4; D uncertain. V lost 3 bases, J lost 0 bases, and 11 bases lay in between. Germline values: CDR1 GTSNPN, CDR2 SVGIG (reference sequence). The CDR3 has 15 amino acids. CDR3 residues: CAWSPGPTTNEKLFF. CDR3 DNA sequence: TGTGCCTGGAGCCCCGGGCCCACAACTAATGAAAAACTGTTTTTT.

This rearrangement joins TRBV7-2 to TRBJ2-1; 7 bases are shared with TRBD2. This CDR3 is built from 14 residues. Trimming removed 7 bases from V and 6 bases from J; junction bases left unmatched: 9. The germline V gene encodes CDR1 SGHTA and CDR2 FQGNSA. CDR3 nucleotides: TGTGCCAGCAATTTCATGGGAGGGGCCAATGAGCAGTTCTTC. It codes for CASNFMGGANEQFF.

The chain is built from TRBV7-2 and TRBJ2-7, with D perhaps being TRBD1 or TRBD2 (5 bases each). Germline V gives CDR1 SGHTA, CDR2 FQGNSA. This CDR3 has 13 residues. V lost 6 bases and J 5 bases, leaving 14 bases between the germline ends. DNA of the CDR3: TGTGCCAGCAGTCAAAGTTGGGGGAACGAGCAGTACTTC. Translated: CASSQSWGNEQYF.

The chain has TRBV6-5 and TRBJ2-1, with D possibly matching TRBD1 (6 bases). Germline-derived CDR1 and CDR2 are MNHEY and SVGAGI. This CDR3 region has 13 residues. V lost 8 bases to trimming and J lost 9 bases, with 17 bases between them. The CDR3 protein is CASQMDSQPEQFF. CDR3 sequence (DNA): TGTGCCAGCCAGATGGACAGTCAACCTGAGCAGTTCTTC.

This chain uses TRBV5-4 with TRBJ1-1; 8 nucleotides agree with TRBD1. CDR1 is SGHNT, CDR2 YYREEE, per germline (reference sequence). Trimming removed 2 bases from V and 1 base from J; junction bases left unmatched: 4. This CDR3 region has 15 residues. This CDR3 is CASSFAGQENTEAFF. The DNA of the CDR3 is TGTGCCAGCAGCTTCGCGGGACAGGAGAACACTGAAGCTTTCTTT.

The chain employs TRBV27 and TRBJ1-3, with no clear D. V lost 0 bases and J 0 bases, leaving 6 bases between the germline ends. The CDR3 runs to 15 residues. Germline CDR1 MNHEY, CDR2 SMNVEV (reference sequence). As DNA, the CDR3 is TGTGCCAGCAGTTTATCAGGGAGCTCTGGAAACACCATATATTTT. The encoded protein is CASSLSGSSGNTIYF.